The source of this TCR beta chain is a study of graft-versus-host responses after intestinal transplantation. Germline CDR1 and CDR2: MGHRA and YSYEKL. Trimming took 0 bases from V and 1 from J, leaving 9 bases between them. The CDR3 length is 15 residues. The study's findings and limits: Recipient marrow held GvH clones, some first seen in ileum or blood.

The sample holds one count of this clone. What it binds is not known. Sequencing used immunoSEQ multiplex PCR; TCRdb keeps in-frame clones, though not all of them. The repertoire holds more than 95,000 clones, with about 90% as singletons. The receptor's source is a human donor who received an intestinal transplant. The specimen was unstimulated CD4+ T cells sorted from spleen or lymph node cells, collected before intestinal transplant. The rearrangement uses TRBV4-1 and TRBJ1-1, with D unresolved. CDR3: CASSQEAARNTEAFF. As DNA, the CDR3 is TGCGCCAGCAGCCAAGAAGCAGCCAGGAACACTGAAGCTTTCTTT.